The 2 T cell receptor beta chains in this list originate from one sample, sequenced in a study of blood T cell repertoires in COVID-19. Data came from immunoSEQ multiplex PCR; TCRdb stores just in-frame clones and leaves some out. In the table there are around 89,000 clones, 89% of which are singletons. The sequenced sample was peripheral blood. These receptors were obtained from a man between 50 and 59 years old with acute or convalescent COVID-19.

J is TRBJ2-5 and V is TRBV7-9, with 7 bases aligning to TRBD2. Germline CDR1 SEHNR, CDR2 FQNEAQ (reference sequence). Trimming at V came to 5 bases and at J to 4 bases, leaving 7 bases not matched to a gene. The CDR3 runs to 14 residues. CDR3 nucleotides: TGTGCCAGCAGCCCCAACGGCGGGGGAGAGACCCAGTACTTC. It is translated as CASSPNGGGETQYF.

This chain links TRBV3-1 (or the pseudogene TRBV3-2) with TRBJ2-2; TRBD2 aligns across 7 bases. Germline trimming cut 3 bases from V and 0 bases from J; bases unmatched to any gene: 1. This CDR3 is built from 15 residues. Per germline, CDR1 LGHDT and CDR2 YNNKEL (reference sequence). CDR3 loop: CASSHGTTNTGELFF. As DNA, the CDR3 is TGTGCCAGCAGCCACGGGACTACGAACACCGGGGAGCTGTTTTTT.